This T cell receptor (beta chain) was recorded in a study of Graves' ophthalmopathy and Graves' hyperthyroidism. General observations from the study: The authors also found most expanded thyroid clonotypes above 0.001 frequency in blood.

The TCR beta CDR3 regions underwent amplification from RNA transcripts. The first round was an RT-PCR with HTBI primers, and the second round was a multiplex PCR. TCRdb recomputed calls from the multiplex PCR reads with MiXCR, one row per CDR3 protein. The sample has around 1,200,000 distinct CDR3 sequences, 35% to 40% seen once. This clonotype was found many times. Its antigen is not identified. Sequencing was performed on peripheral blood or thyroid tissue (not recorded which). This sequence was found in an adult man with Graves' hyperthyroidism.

CDR3 in DNA: TGTGCCAGCAGTCTCTCTGCCGTGAATTCACCCCTCCACTTT. The encoded protein is CASSLSAVNSPLHF. This rearrangement joins TRBV12-3 or TRBV12-4 to TRBJ1-6, with D uncertain. V gave up 5 bases and J gave up 7 bases, with 12 bases separating them. CDR3 length: 14 residues.